The entry below describes one T cell receptor beta chain. Antigen: not known. This sample is part of a study of CD8 T cells in ankylosing spondylitis. General study results and limits: Seven to nine highly homologous variants formed a TCR beta motif that appeared characteristic of ankylosing spondylitis blood.

V lost 2 bases to trimming and J lost 5 bases, with 14 bases between them. This CDR3 contains 14 residues. In germline, CDR1 is SGHKS, CDR2 YYEKEE (reference sequence). From the 5' RACE reads, TCRdb called clonotypes with MiXCR, one entry per CDR3 protein. This sample has some 700,000 distinct CDR3 sequences; 15% to 20% occur once, and the top ten carry around 19%. The TCR comes from a male donor with ankylosing spondylitis. The sample consisted of blood, either unsorted or a sorted T cell fraction (not recorded which). The chain joins TRBV5-5 to TRBJ2-7; no firm D call. Here the CDR3 DNA reads TGTGCCAGCAGCTTTGGTCAATCCGTACACGAGCAGTACTTC. Translating gives CASSFGQSVHEQYF.